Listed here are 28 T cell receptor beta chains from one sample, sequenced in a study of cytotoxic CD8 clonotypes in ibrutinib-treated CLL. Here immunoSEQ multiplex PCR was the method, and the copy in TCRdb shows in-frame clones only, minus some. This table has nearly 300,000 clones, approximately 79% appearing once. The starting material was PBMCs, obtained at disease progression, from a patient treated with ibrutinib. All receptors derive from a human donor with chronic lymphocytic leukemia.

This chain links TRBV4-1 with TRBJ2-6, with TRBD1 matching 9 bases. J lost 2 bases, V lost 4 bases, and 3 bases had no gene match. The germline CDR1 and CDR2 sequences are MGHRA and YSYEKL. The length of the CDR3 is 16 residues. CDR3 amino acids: CASSPQGAPGANVLTF. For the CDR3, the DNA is TGCGCCAGCAGCCCACAGGGGGCGCCTGGGGCCAACGTCCTGACTTTC.

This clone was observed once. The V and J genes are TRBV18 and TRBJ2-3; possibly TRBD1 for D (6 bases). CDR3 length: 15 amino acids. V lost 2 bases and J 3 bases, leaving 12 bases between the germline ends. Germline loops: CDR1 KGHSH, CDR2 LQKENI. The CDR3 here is CASSPGGDLTDTQYF. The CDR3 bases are TGTGCCAGCTCACCAGGGGGCGATTTGACAGATACGCAGTATTTT.

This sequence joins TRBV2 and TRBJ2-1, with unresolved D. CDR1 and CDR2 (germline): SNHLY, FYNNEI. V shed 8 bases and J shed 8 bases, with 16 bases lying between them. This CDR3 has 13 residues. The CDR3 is CASPDAVMHEQFF. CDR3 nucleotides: TGTGCCAGCCCGGACGCAGTTATGCATGAGCAGTTCTTC.

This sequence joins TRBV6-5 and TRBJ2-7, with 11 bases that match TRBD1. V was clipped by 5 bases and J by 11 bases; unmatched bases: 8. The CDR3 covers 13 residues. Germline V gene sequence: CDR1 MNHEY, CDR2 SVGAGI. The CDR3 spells CASSGRGQGGEYF. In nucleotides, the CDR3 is TGTGCCAGCAGTGGCCGGGGACAGGGGGGCGAGTACTTC.

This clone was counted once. The CDR3 loop is CASSLGSMGELFF. DNA of the CDR3: TGTGCCAGCAGCTTAGGCTCTATGGGGGAGCTGTTTTTT. V is TRBV7-3 and J is TRBJ2-2, with D unclear. CDR1 and CDR2 from the germline V gene are SGHTA and FQGTGA. Trimming removed 2 bases from V and 8 bases from J, with 9 bases in between. This CDR3 is 13 amino acids long.

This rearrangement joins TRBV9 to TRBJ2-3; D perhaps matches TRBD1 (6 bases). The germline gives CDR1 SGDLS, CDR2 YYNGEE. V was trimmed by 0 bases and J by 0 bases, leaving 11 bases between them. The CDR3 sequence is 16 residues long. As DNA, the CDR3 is TGTGCCAGCAGCGTAGATGGGGGCACTAGCACAGATACGCAGTATTTT. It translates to CASSVDGGTSTDTQYF.

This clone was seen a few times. The CDR3 DNA reads as TGCGCCAGCACTGGGGGACAAAGGGATTTCAATGAGCAGTTCTTC. The encoded protein is CASTGGQRDFNEQFF. This chain links TRBV4-1 with TRBJ2-1; TRBD1 is a possible D gene (6 bases). Germline assignment: CDR1 MGHRA and CDR2 YSYEKL. V was clipped by 7 bases and J by 6 bases, with 19 bases between them. The CDR3 runs to 15 residues.

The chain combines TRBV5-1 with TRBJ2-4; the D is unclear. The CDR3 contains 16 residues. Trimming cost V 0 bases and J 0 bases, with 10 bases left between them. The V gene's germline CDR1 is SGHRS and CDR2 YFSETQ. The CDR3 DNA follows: TGCGCCAGCAGCTTGGTGGGCAACCTAGCCAAAAACATTCAGTACTTC. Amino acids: CASSLVGNLAKNIQYF.

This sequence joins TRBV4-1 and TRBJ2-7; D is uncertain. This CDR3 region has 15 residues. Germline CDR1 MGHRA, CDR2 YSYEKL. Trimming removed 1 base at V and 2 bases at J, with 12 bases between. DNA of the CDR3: TGCGCCAGCAGCCAAGGGATAGGACGCACCTACGAGCAGTACTTC. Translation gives CASSQGIGRTYEQYF.

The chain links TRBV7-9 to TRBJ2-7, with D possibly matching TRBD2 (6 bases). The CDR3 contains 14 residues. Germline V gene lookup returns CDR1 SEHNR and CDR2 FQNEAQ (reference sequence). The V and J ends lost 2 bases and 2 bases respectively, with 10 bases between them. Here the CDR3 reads CASSLRESPYEQYF. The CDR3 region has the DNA TGTGCCAGCAGCTTACGGGAGAGCCCCTACGAGCAGTACTTC.

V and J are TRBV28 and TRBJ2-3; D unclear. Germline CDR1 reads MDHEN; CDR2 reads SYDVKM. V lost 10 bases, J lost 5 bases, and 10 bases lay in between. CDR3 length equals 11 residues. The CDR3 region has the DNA TGTGCCACCCAAGAGGTAGATACGCAGTATTTT. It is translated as CATQEVDTQYF.

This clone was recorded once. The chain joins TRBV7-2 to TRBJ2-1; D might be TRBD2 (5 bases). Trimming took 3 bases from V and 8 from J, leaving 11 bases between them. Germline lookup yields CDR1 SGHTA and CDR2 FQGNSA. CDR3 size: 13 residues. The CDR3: CASSFNLAYEQFF. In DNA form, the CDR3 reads TGTGCCAGCAGCTTTAACCTAGCCTATGAGCAGTTCTTC.

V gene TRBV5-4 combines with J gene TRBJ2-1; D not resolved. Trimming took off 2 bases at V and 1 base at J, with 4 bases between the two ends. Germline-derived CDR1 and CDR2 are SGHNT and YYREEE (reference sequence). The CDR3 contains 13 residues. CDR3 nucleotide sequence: TGTGCCAGCAGCTTTCGGTCCTACAATGAGCAGTTCTTC. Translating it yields CASSFRSYNEQFF.

The CDR3 DNA reads as TGTGCCAGTAGTAGAACAGATACGCAGTATTTT. This sequence encodes CASSRTDTQYF. This chain uses TRBV19 with TRBJ2-3; no clear D. Germline V CDR1 and CDR2: LNHDA, SQIVND (reference sequence). CDR3 size: 11 residues. The germline V and J ends were trimmed by 4 bases and 3 bases, with 2 bases remaining between them.

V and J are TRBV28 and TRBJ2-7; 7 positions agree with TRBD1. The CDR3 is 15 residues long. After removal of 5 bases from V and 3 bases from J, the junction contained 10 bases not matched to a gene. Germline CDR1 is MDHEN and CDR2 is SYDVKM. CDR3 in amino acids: CASSTREGADYEQYF. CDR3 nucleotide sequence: TGTGCCAGCAGTACCCGAGAGGGGGCGGACTACGAGCAGTACTTC.

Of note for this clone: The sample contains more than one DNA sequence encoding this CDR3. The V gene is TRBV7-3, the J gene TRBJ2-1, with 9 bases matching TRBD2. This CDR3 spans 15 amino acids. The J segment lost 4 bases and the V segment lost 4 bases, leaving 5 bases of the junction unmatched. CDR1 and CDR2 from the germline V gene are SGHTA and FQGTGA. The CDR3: CASSSTSGLYNEQFF. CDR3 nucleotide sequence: TGTGCCAGCAGCTCGACTAGCGGATTATACAATGAGCAGTTCTTC.

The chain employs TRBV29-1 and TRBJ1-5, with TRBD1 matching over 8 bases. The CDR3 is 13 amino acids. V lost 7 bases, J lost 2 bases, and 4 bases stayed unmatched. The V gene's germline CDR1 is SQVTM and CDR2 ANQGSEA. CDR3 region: CSASGGGNQPQHF. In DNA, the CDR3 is TGCAGCGCATCAGGGGGCGGCAATCAGCCCCAGCATTTT.

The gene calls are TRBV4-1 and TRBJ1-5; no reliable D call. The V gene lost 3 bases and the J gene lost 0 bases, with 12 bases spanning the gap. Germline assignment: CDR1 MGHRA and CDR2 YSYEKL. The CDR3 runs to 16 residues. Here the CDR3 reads CASSQDRTDSNQPQHF. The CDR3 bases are TGCGCCAGCAGCCAGGATAGGACCGATAGCAATCAGCCCCAGCATTTT.

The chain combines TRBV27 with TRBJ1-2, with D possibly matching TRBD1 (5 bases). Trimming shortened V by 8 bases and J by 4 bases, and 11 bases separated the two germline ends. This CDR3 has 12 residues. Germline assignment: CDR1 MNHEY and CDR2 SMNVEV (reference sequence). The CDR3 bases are TGTGCCAGCGGGGCAGGTCTCTATGGCTACACCTTC. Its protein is CASGAGLYGYTF.

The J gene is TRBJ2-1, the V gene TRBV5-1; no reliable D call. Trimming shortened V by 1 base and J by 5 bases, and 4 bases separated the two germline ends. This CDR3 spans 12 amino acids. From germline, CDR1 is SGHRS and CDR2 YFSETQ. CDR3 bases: TGCGCCAGCAGCTTGAGCCACAATGAGCAGTTCTTC. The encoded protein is CASSLSHNEQFF.

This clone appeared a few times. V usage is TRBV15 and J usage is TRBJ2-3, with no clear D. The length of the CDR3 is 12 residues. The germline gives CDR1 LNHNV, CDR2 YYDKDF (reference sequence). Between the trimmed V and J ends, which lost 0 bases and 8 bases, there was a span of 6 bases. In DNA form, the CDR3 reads TGTGCCACCAGCAGAGATCTAGGTACGCAGTATTTT. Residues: CATSRDLGTQYF.

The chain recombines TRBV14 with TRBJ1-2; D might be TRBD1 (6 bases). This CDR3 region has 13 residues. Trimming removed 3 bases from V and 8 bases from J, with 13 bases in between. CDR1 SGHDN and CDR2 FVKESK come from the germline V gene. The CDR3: CASSHSTGDGYTF. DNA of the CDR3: TGTGCCAGCAGCCACTCGACAGGCGACGGCTACACCTTC.

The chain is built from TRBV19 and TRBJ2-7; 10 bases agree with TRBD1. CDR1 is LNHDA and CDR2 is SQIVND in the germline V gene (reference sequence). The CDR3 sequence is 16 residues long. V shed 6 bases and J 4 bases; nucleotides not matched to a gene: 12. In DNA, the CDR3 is TGTGCCAGTAGCAGACCGACCGGGACAGGGGCATACGAGCAGTACTTC. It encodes CASSRPTGTGAYEQYF.

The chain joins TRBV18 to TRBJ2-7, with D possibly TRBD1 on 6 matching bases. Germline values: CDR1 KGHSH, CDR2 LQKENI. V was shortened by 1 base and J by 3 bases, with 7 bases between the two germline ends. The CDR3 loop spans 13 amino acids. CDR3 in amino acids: CASSPQQGYEQYF. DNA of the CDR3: TGTGCCAGCTCACCACAACAGGGCTACGAGCAGTACTTC.

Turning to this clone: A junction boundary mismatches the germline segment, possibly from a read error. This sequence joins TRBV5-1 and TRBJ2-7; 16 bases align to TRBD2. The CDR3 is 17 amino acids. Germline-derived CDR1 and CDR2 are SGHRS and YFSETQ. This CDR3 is CASSPGTSGRVSHEQYF. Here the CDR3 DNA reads TGCGCCAGCAGCCCCGGGACTAGCGGGAGGGTCTCCCACGAGCAGTACTTC.

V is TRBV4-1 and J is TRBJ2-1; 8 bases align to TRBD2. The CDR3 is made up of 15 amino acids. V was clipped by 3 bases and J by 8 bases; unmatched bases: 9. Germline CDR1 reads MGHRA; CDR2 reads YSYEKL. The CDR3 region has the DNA TGCGCCAGCAGCCACCCAGCGGGGGCCAAGTATGAGCAGTTCTTC. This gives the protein CASSHPAGAKYEQFF.

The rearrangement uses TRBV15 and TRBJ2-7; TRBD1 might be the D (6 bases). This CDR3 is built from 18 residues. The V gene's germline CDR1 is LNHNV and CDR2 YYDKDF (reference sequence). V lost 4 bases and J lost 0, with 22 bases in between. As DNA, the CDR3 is TGTGCCACCAGCATTTTCCCCCCCGTTGACAGGAGCTCCTACGAGCAGTACTTC. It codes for CATSIFPPVDRSSYEQYF.

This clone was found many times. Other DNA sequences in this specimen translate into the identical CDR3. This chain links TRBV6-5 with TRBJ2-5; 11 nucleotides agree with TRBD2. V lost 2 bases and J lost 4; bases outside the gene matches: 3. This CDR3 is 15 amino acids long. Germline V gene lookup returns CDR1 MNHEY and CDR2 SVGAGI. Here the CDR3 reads CASSYQGLAGETQYF. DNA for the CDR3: TGTGCCAGCAGTTACCAAGGACTAGCGGGAGAGACCCAGTACTTC.